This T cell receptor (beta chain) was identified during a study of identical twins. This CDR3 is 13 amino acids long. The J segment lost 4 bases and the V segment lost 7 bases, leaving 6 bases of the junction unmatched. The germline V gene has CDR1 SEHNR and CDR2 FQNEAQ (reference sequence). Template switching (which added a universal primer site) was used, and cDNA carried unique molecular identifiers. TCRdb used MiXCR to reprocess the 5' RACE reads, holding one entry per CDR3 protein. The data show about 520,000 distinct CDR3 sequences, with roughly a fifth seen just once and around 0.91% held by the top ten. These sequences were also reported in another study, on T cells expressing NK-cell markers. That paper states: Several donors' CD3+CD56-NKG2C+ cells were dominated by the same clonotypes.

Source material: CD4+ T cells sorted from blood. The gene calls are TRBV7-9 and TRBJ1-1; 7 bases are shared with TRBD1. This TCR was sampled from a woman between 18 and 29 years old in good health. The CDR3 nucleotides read TGTGCCAGCATCTTCCCAGGGGGCACTGAAGCTTTCTTT. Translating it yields CASIFPGGTEAFF.